The rows below give T cell receptor beta chains drawn from one sample of a study of T cell repertoires in cytomegalovirus infection. TCRdb called the reads again in MiXCR, with one record for every CDR3 protein. The sample has about 180,000 distinct CDR3 sequences, around 15% seen once. Sequenced input: PBMCs. Receptors originate from a human donor in good health (CMV status not recorded). Some clones in this sample may be carry-over from other donors' samples. CDR3s include the opening cysteine and the closing phenylalanine or tryptophan. D genes are given only for firm matches.

V gene,D gene,J gene,CDR3 protein
TRBV5-1,.,TRBJ2-5,CASSPDSYQETQYF
TRBV30,.,TRBJ2-2,CAWSDWVGIGGELFF
TRBV19,.,TRBJ1-3,CASTEDSASGNTIYF
TRBV19,.,TRBJ2-1,CASSIESSYNEQFF
TRBV6-6,.,TRBJ2-7,CASSNSGEQYF
TRBV29-1,.,TRBJ2-7,CSARDSYEQYF
TRBV10-3,.,TRBJ2-5,CAISAAGQETQYF
TRBV20-1,.,TRBJ1-4,CSAGGGKGTNEKLFF
TRBV4-1,TRBD1,TRBJ1-1,CASSQDGTGSGVDTEAFF
TRBV7-9,.,TRBJ2-5,CASQVGRQETQYF
TRBV28,.,TRBJ2-4,CASTRDLQLGIAKNIQYF
TRBV20-1,.,TRBJ2-5,CSARDRGAQEAQYF
TRBV11-2,.,TRBJ2-3,CASSLVASAYTDTQYF
TRBV5-6,.,TRBJ2-1,CASKREGGPGQLLHEQFF
TRBV29-1,.,TRBJ1-2,CSVEGTANYGYTF
TRBV6-5,.,TRBJ2-3,CASSYLDRGGIAGSGDTQYF
TRBV9,.,TRBJ1-1,CASSSVQGNTEAFF
TRBV3-1,TRBD1,TRBJ2-7,CASSQRTGHYEQYF
TRBV20-1,TRBD1,TRBJ1-6,CSAGGQTLDNSPLHF
TRBV29-1,.,TRBJ2-6,CSVEGRHDSGANVLTF
TRBV28,TRBD2,TRBJ2-3,CASLRGGGRLNTQYF
TRBV7-3,TRBD1,TRBJ2-2,CASSYRTGNTGELFF
TRBV18,.,TRBJ2-1,CASSPKDPLDEQFF
TRBV7-8,.,TRBJ1-1,CASTPLRQNTEAFF
TRBV20-1,.,TRBJ2-1,CSAGNPSYNEQFF
TRBV7-2,.,TRBJ1-5,CASSSDTPGGNQPQHF
TRBV2,.,TRBJ2-1,CASLGGTQGSEQFF
TRBV12-5,.,TRBJ1-2,CASGEAPLYGYTF
TRBV29-1,.,TRBJ2-7,CSVGPRQSFYEQYF
TRBV9,.,TRBJ2-1,CASSVEPDNEQFF
TRBV19,.,TRBJ1-5,CASSMMLRGSNQPQHF
TRBV10-3,.,TRBJ1-2,CAISEEDGYGYTF
TRBV7-6,.,TRBJ2-1,CASSLGQAGNEQFF
TRBV28,TRBD2,TRBJ2-1,CASSWLAGNNEQFF
TRBV7-2,TRBD2,TRBJ2-1,CASSLFQAGAGRNEQFF
TRBV6-1,.,TRBJ2-1,CASGGALSYNEQFF
TRBV6-5,TRBD1,TRBJ2-2,CASRPDRGLGVRELFF
TRBV10-3,TRBD2,TRBJ2-5,CAISVTGGQETQYF
TRBV30,TRBD1,TRBJ1-1,CAWRSRGPKHTEAFF
TRBV7-6,TRBD2,TRBJ2-2,CASSLRGGLGTGELFF
TRBV15,.,TRBJ2-5,CATSEFMGVETQYF
TRBV29-1,.,TRBJ1-1,CSVQGKVNTEAFF
TRBV7-3,.,TRBJ2-1,CASSLTLASSHNEQFF